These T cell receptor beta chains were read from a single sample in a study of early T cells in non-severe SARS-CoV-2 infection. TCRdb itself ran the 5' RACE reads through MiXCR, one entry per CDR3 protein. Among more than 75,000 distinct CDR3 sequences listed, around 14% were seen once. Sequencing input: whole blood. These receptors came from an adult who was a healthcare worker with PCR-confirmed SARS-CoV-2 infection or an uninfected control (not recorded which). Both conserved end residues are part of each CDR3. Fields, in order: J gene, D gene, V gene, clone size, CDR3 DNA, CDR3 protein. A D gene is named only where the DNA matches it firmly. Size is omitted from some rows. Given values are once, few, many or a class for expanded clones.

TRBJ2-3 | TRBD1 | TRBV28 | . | TGTGTCAGCAGTCGCCGGGCAGGGGGCAGGAATACGCAGTATTTT | CVSSRRAGGRNTQYF
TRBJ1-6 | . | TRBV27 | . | TGTGCCAGCAGGGCCAGTGGGATTAATTCACCCCTCCACTTT | CASRASGINSPLHF
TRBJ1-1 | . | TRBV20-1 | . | TGCAGTGCTAGAGTCCAAGGGGGTAGCACTGAAGCTTTCTTT | CSARVQGGSTEAFF
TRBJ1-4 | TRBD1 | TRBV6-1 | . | TGTGCCAGCAGTGACATACAGGGGGGAACTAATGAAAAACTGTTTTTT | CASSDIQGGTNEKLFF
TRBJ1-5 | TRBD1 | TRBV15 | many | TGTGCCACCAGCAGAGATCGAGGGACAGGGAGTCAGCCCCAGCATTTT | CATSRDRGTGSQPQHF
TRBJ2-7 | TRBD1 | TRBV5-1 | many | TGCGCCAGCAGCCTTGGACAGGGAGCCGAGCAGTACTTC | CASSLGQGAEQYF
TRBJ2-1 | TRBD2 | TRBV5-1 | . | TGCGCCAGCAGCTTAGCCGAACGAGAGGATAGCGGGAGATACGACAATGAGCAGTTCTTC | CASSLAEREDSGRYDNEQFF
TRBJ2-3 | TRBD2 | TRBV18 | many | TGTGCCAGCTCTCAGGGACTAGAAAGAGATACGCAGTATTTT | CASSQGLERDTQYF
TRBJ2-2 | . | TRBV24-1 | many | TGTGCCACCAGTGATAGTATGCAGGGAGATACCGGGGAGCTGTTTTTT | CATSDSMQGDTGELFF
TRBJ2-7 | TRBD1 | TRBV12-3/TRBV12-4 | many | TGTGCCAGCAGTCGCCGACAGGGTAACTACGAGCAGTACTTC | CASSRRQGNYEQYF
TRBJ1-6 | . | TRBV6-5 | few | TGTGCCAGCAGTTACTCCAACAGGAAGAATTCACCCCTCCACTTT | CASSYSNRKNSPLHF
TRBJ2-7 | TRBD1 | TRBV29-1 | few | TGCAGCGTTGAAGGGGACAGAGATTACGAGCAGTACTTC | CSVEGDRDYEQYF